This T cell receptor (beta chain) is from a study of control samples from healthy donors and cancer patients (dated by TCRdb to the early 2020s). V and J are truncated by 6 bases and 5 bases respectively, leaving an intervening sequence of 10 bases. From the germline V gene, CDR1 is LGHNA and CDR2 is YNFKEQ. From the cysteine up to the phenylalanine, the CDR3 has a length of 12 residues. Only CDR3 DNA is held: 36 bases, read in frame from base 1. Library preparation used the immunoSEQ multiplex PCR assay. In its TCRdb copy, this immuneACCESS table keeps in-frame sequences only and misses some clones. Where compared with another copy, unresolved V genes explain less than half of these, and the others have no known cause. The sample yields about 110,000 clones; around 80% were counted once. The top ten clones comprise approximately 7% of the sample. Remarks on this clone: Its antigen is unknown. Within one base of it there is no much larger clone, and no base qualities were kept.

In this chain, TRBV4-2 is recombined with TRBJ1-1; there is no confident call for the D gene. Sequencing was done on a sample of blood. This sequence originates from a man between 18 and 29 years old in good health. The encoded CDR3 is CASREIGTEAFF. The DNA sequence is TGTGCCAGCAGGGAGATAGGAACTGAAGCTTTCTTT.